A single sample is the source of the 15 T cell receptor beta chains below, sequenced in a study of beta chain features in type 1 diabetes. General study findings and limits: When Type 1 diabetes patients were examined, their TCRB CDR3s proved moderately but significantly shorter in all four CD4+ subsets.

TCRB transcripts that were expressed got sequenced, as all of the isolated RNA had been reverse transcribed. Assay used: immunoSEQ multiplex PCR; TCRdb lists only in-frame clones, some missing. The sample consists of over 300,000 clones, 9.3% of them appearing once. The antigens for these receptors are not known. Sequencing was performed on central memory CD4+ T cells from blood. These receptors were taken from a man aged 30-40 years with type 1 diabetes.

This clone was detected a few times. This sequence joins TRBV5-6 and TRBJ2-5; weak D call: TRBD2 (5 bases). Germline CDR1 and CDR2: SGHDT and YYEEEE. The CDR3 has 14 amino acids. Trimming shortened V by 0 bases and J by 4 bases, and 10 bases separated the two germline ends. The DNA of the CDR3 is TGTGCCAGCAGCTTGGGGGGAGCAAGAGAGACCCAGTACTTC. Translation gives CASSLGGARETQYF.

This clone was recorded many times. Different DNA sequences within this sample yield the same CDR3. The rearrangement joins TRBV7-9 to TRBJ2-7; D not certain. The CDR3 covers 13 residues. The germline V gene has CDR1 SEHNR and CDR2 FQNEAQ (reference sequence). V was clipped by 0 bases and J by 3 bases, with 6 bases between them. The CDR3 spells CASSLAADYEQYF. DNA for the CDR3: TGTGCCAGCAGCTTAGCGGCAGACTACGAGCAGTACTTC.

The rearrangement uses TRBV7-8 and TRBJ1-2; D gene ambiguous. Trimming removed 5 bases at V and 7 bases at J, with 14 bases between. The CDR3 runs 13 residues. The V gene's germline CDR1 is SGHVS and CDR2 FQNEAQ. The CDR3 nucleotides are TGTGCCAGCAGCCCTGGAAATGCGGGTGGCTACACCTTC. Its protein is CASSPGNAGGYTF.

This clone was found a few times. The chain employs TRBV5-1 and TRBJ2-7; D ambiguous. Germline V gene sequence: CDR1 SGHRS, CDR2 YFSETQ. Trimming cost V 0 bases and J 2 bases, with 9 bases left between them. This CDR3 is 14 amino acids long. The CDR3: CASSLGYGPYEQYF. The CDR3 DNA sequence: TGCGCCAGCAGCTTGGGGTACGGACCCTACGAGCAGTACTTC.

This clone has just a few counts. This chain connects TRBV4-1 to TRBJ2-5; TRBD2 aligns across 9 bases. V was pared by 0 bases and J by 8 bases, with 7 bases of the junction left unmatched. The CDR3 sequence is 15 residues long. Germline-derived CDR1 and CDR2 are MGHRA and YSYEKL. CDR3 bases: TGCGCCAGCAGCCAAGAGATCACAGCGGGGGGAACCCAGTACTTC. Its translation is CASSQEITAGGTQYF.

Remarks on this clone: The same CDR3 is also encoded by other DNA sequences in this sample. The chain carries TRBV5-6 and TRBJ2-5, with 7 positions matching TRBD1. Looked up from germline, CDR1 is SGHDT and CDR2 is YYEEEE. The CDR3 runs 13 residues. The V and J ends lost 3 bases and 1 base, in that order; junction bases with no gene match: 0. CDR3 in amino acids: CASSWTGQETQYF. The CDR3 DNA follows: TGTGCCAGCAGCTGGACAGGCCAAGAGACCCAGTACTTC.

This clone was detected many times. Other DNA sequences in the same sample also yield this CDR3. This rearrangement joins TRBV5-1 to TRBJ2-2, with a tentative D call TRBD1 (7 bases). The germline V and J ends were trimmed by 4 bases and 6 bases, with 13 bases remaining between them. Germline V gives CDR1 SGHRS, CDR2 YFSETQ. CDR3 length: 14 amino acids. CDR3 in DNA: TGCGCCAGCAGCCTAGACAGGGAGGCCGGGGAGCTGTTTTTT. This codes for CASSLDREAGELFF.

V and J are TRBV6-5 and TRBJ1-1; perhaps TRBD1 as D (6 bases). This CDR3 comprises 14 residues. CDR1 is MNHEY, CDR2 SVGAGI, per germline. The germline V and J ends were trimmed by 2 bases and 6 bases, with 13 bases remaining between them. The CDR3, as DNA: TGTGCCAGCAGTTACCTACAGGGTACCGCTGAAGCTTTCTTT. This translates into CASSYLQGTAEAFF.

This clone occurred a few times. This chain uses TRBV27 with TRBJ1-1; D is uncertain. Germline CDR1 reads MNHEY; CDR2 reads SMNVEV (reference sequence). V shed 4 bases and J shed 7 bases, with 22 bases lying between them. CDR3 size: 16 residues. CDR3 protein: CASSSTIRIRTGEAFF. In nucleotides, the CDR3 is TGTGCCAGCAGTTCAACTATAAGGATCCGGACGGGTGAAGCTTTCTTT.

This clone was counted only a few times. The rearrangement uses TRBV6-5 and TRBJ2-5; D gene ambiguous. The V end lost 6 bases, the J end lost 5 bases, and 13 bases lay between the germline ends. The CDR3 spans 13 residues. Germline V gene lookup returns CDR1 MNHEY and CDR2 SVGAGI. CDR3 loop: CASRELSRETQYF. Here the CDR3 DNA reads TGTGCCAGCAGGGAACTTTCTCGGGAGACCCAGTACTTC.

In this sample, this clone turned up a few times. This rearrangement joins TRBV2 to TRBJ2-4, with 7 bases matching TRBD1. The CDR3 sequence is 14 residues long. V shed 7 bases and J 5 bases; nucleotides not matched to a gene: 8. The germline gives CDR1 SNHLY, CDR2 FYNNEI. The CDR3 protein is CASNNRDSQNIQYF. Written as DNA, the CDR3 is TGTGCCAGCAATAACCGGGACAGCCAAAACATTCAGTACTTC.

This chain connects TRBV19 to TRBJ2-2; 8 bases are a match to TRBD1. The CDR3 runs to 15 residues. Germline CDR1 reads LNHDA; CDR2 reads SQIVND (reference sequence). Unmatched junction bases numbered 6, after V lost 3 bases and J lost 6 bases. CDR3 sequence reads: CASSMQGASPGELFF. The CDR3 DNA sequence: TGTGCCAGTAGTATGCAGGGGGCGTCACCCGGGGAGCTGTTTTTT.

V and J are TRBV7-2 and TRBJ2-5, with TRBD1 identical over 8 bases. After removal of 3 bases from V and 5 bases from J, the junction contained 8 bases not matched to a gene. CDR1 SGHTA and CDR2 FQGNSA come from the germline V gene. The CDR3 length is 15 residues. Written as DNA, the CDR3 is TGTGCCAGCAGCTTTCGACAGGGGAGTGGGGAGACCCAGTACTTC. It specifies CASSFRQGSGETQYF.

This clone was detected only a few times. Within the sample, other DNA sequences also encode this same CDR3. This chain uses TRBV9 with TRBJ2-3, with 12 bases matching TRBD2. Trimming removed 0 bases from V and 2 bases from J; junction bases left unmatched: 4. This CDR3 comprises 17 residues. CDR1 and CDR2 (germline): SGDLS, YYNGEE. CDR3 amino acids: CASSVVASGGATDTQYF. The CDR3 DNA reads TGTGCCAGCAGCGTAGTGGCTAGCGGGGGGGCCACAGATACGCAGTATTTT.

This clone was counted a few times. This chain uses TRBV30 with TRBJ2-1; 13 bases map to TRBD2. Germline CDR1 GTSNPN, CDR2 SVGIG (reference sequence). The CDR3 runs to 15 residues. The trim removed 7 bases at V and 4 bases at J, leaving 7 bases unmatched. CDR3 loop: CAYTSGGAQYNEQFF. As DNA, the CDR3 is TGTGCCTACACTAGCGGGGGGGCGCAATACAATGAGCAGTTCTTC.